These 27 T cell receptor beta chains were sequenced from one sample in a study of shared clonotypes between healthy human individuals. Clones were read by immunoSEQ multiplex PCR, and TCRdb kept only the in-frame ones, dropping some. Here the sample spans about 2.4 million clones, around 90% being singletons. The sample taken for sequencing was naive CD4+ T cells sorted from blood. The subset denotes: CD45RA+ positively selected. Every receptor here comes from a man between 18 and 35 years old in good health.

The V call is TRBV6-1, the J call TRBJ2-1; D gene uncertain. The CDR3 length is 15 residues. V dropped 5 bases and J dropped 3 bases, with 14 bases sitting between them. Germline V lookup: CDR1 MNHNS, CDR2 SASEGT. CDR3 DNA sequence: TGTGCCAGCAGTACAGTCTTTATCAGCTACAATGAGCAGTTCTTC. It encodes CASSTVFISYNEQFF.

The rearrangement links TRBV7-2 to TRBJ2-2; possible D gene TRBD2, 5 bases. In germline, CDR1 is SGHTA, CDR2 FQGNSA. Trimming took off 1 base at V and 2 bases at J, with 11 bases between the two ends. This CDR3 is built from 16 residues. The CDR3 DNA reads as TGTGCCAGCAGCTTAGTGGCTAGCTCCAACACCGGGGAGCTGTTTTTT. Its protein is CASSLVASSNTGELFF.

The V gene is TRBV5-8, the J gene TRBJ2-1; D not certain. CDR1 and CDR2 (germline): SGHTS, YDEGEE. The CDR3 is 13 amino acids. V lost 1 base and J lost 10, with 12 bases in between. In nucleotides, the CDR3 is TGTGCCAGCAGCTTGCGACCCCTCGGGGAGCAGTTCTTC. It translates to CASSLRPLGEQFF. Based on the CDR3 plus reference TRBV5-8 and TRBJ2-1, the full variable domain is EAGVTQSPTHLIKTRGQQATLRCSPISGHTSVYWYQQALGLGLQFLLWYDEGEERNRGNFPPRFSGRQFPNYSSELNVNALELEDSALYLCASSLRPLGEQFFGPGTRLTVL.

The rearrangement uses TRBV25-1 and TRBJ1-4; D gene unclear. The V end lost 3 bases, the J end lost 8 bases, and 13 bases lay between the germline ends. This CDR3 is 14 amino acids long. Germline-derived CDR1 and CDR2 are MGHDK and SYGVNS. The CDR3 spells CASSDGGFGEKLFF. CDR3 bases: TGTGCCAGCAGTGACGGTGGGTTTGGAGAAAAACTGTTTTTT.

This clone was counted a few times. Other DNA sequences in this sample translate to the same CDR3. The chain joins TRBV30 to TRBJ1-6, with TRBD1 identical over 8 bases. V lost 5 bases, J lost 7 bases, and 1 base stayed unmatched. The germline gives CDR1 GTSNPN, CDR2 SVGIG (reference sequence). This CDR3 spans 12 amino acids. CDR3 DNA: TGTGCCTGGGACAGGGGCAATTCACCCCTCCACTTT. As protein: CAWDRGNSPLHF. Using reference TRBV30 and TRBJ1-6 for the parts outside the CDR3, the full variable domain is SQTIHQWPATLVQPVGSPLSLECTVEGTSNPNLYWYRQAAGRGLQLLFYSVGIGQISSEVPQNLSASRPQDRQFILSSKKLLLSDSGFYLCAWDRGNSPLHFGNGTRLTVT.

The chain joins TRBV18 to TRBJ2-1, with TRBD2 identical over 10 bases. CDR1 KGHSH and CDR2 LQKENI come from the germline V gene. There are 15 residues in the CDR3. Unmatched junction bases numbered 7, after V lost 3 bases and J lost 8 bases. This CDR3 reads CASSPPGLARDEQFF. The CDR3, as DNA: TGTGCCAGCTCACCCCCGGGACTAGCGAGGGATGAGCAGTTCTTC. The full variable domain, its missing parts supplied by reference TRBV18 and TRBJ2-1, is NAGVMQNPRHLVRRRGQEARLRCSPMKGHSHVYWYRQLPEEGLKFMVYLQKENIIDESGMPKERFSAEFPKEGPSILRIQQVVRGDSAAYFCASSPPGLARDEQFFGPGTRLTVL.

The V and J genes are TRBV28 and TRBJ1-2; D is ambiguous. V was trimmed by 6 bases and J by 5 bases, leaving 10 bases between them. The CDR3 has 12 residues. CDR1 is MDHEN and CDR2 is SYDVKM in the germline V gene. CDR3 amino acids: CASRESHYGYTF. The CDR3 DNA reads TGTGCCAGCAGGGAGTCTCATTATGGCTACACCTTC.

On this clone itself: Other DNA variants within this sample encode the same CDR3. The gene calls are TRBV6-6 and TRBJ2-2; D gene unclear. With 2 bases removed from V and 5 bases from J, the gap between germline ends came to 3 bases. The CDR3 is 12 amino acids. Germline V lookup: CDR1 MNHNY, CDR2 SVGAGI (reference sequence). CDR3 coding DNA: TGTGCCAGCAGTTACAATACCGGGGAGCTGTTTTTT. Amino acids: CASSYNTGELFF.

About this clone itself: The same CDR3 can be traced to other DNA sequences in this sample. Here the CDR3 reads CASSGDRAQETQYF. CDR3 nucleotides: TGTGCCAGCAGCGGGGACAGGGCCCAAGAGACCCAGTACTTC. This chain links TRBV2 with TRBJ2-5; 9 positions agree with TRBD1. V lost 6 bases, J lost 1 base, and 3 bases stayed unmatched. This CDR3 is built from 14 residues. Germline loops: CDR1 SNHLY, CDR2 FYNNEI.

This clone appeared once. Different DNA sequences within this sample yield the same CDR3. The chain recombines TRBV5-1 with TRBJ2-5, with D unclear. This CDR3 has 13 residues. The germline V gene encodes CDR1 SGHRS and CDR2 YFSETQ. V gave up 2 bases and J gave up 2 bases, with 7 bases separating them. DNA for the CDR3: TGCGCCAGCAGCTTAGAGTTACAAGAGACCCAGTACTTC. Its translation is CASSLELQETQYF. The full variable domain, completed using reference TRBV5-1 and TRBJ2-5, is KAGVTQTPRYLIKTRGQQVTLSCSPISGHRSVSWYQQTPGQGLQFLFEYFSETQRNKGNFPGRFSGRQFSNSRSEMNVSTLELGDSALYLCASSLELQETQYFGPGTRLLVL.

The chain links TRBV30 to TRBJ1-6; 9 bases are a match to TRBD1. Unmatched junction bases numbered 10, after V lost 4 bases and J lost 9 bases. Germline V lookup: CDR1 GTSNPN, CDR2 SVGIG (reference sequence). The CDR3 is 15 residues long. The CDR3: CAWNSVGQGGSPLHF. The CDR3 nucleotides are TGTGCCTGGAACAGCGTGGGACAGGGAGGTTCACCCCTCCACTTT. Full variable domain (rest looked up from reference TRBV30 and TRBJ1-6): SQTIHQWPATLVQPVGSPLSLECTVEGTSNPNLYWYRQAAGRGLQLLFYSVGIGQISSEVPQNLSASRPQDRQFILSSKKLLLSDSGFYLCAWNSVGQGGSPLHFGNGTRLTVT.

The chain joins TRBV7-9 to TRBJ1-1, with D uncertain. CDR1 is SEHNR, CDR2 FQNEAQ, per germline (reference sequence). The germline V and J ends were trimmed by 6 bases and 0 bases, with 5 bases remaining between them. This CDR3 spans 12 amino acids. CDR3 DNA sequence: TGTGCCAGCAGGTATCTGAACACTGAAGCTTTCTTT. Its translation: CASRYLNTEAFF. Variable domain in full (rest from reference TRBV7-9 and TRBJ1-1): DTGVSQNPRHKITKRGQNVTFRCDPISEHNRLYWYRQTLGQGPEFLTYFQNEAQLEKSRLLSDRFSAERPKGSFSTLEIQRTEQGDSAMYLCASRYLNTEAFFGQGTRLTVV.

Details on this clone: Its ends do not fully match the called genes, so a read error is possible. This chain joins TRBV28 and TRBJ1-6; D not resolved. Germline V gene sequence: CDR1 MDHEN, CDR2 SYDVKM. The CDR3 totals 13 residues. The DNA for the CDR3 is TGTGCCAGCAGGTCGAGAATACCGTCAATCTGCCGATTT. The encoded protein is CASRSRIPSICRF.

The chain employs TRBV2 and TRBJ2-2; the D gene is possibly TRBD2 (6 bases). CDR1 SNHLY and CDR2 FYNNEI come from the germline V gene. Trimming shortened V by 9 bases and J by 0 bases, and 11 bases separated the two germline ends. The CDR3 has 14 residues. This chain's CDR3 is CASRDFSNTGELFF. CDR3 DNA sequence: TGTGCCAGTAGGGACTTTTCGAACACCGGGGAGCTGTTTTTT.

The chain recombines TRBV11-2 with TRBJ2-7; D gene uncertain. Looked up from germline, CDR1 is SGHAT and CDR2 is FQNNGV. Trimming took off 0 bases at V and 4 bases at J, with 13 bases between the two ends. The CDR3 consists of 15 residues. CDR3 nucleotide sequence: TGTGCCAGCAGCTTAGAACCTGGATTGGGGTACGAGCAGTACTTC. As protein: CASSLEPGLGYEQYF.

The chain carries TRBV29-1 and TRBJ1-6, with no clear D. The CDR3 has 16 residues. Per the germline V gene, CDR1 is SQVTM and CDR2 is ANQGSEA. V was trimmed by 6 bases and J by 4 bases, leaving 19 bases between them. CDR3 DNA sequence: TGCAGCGTCGTTAAGCCCCGGCAGCCTTATAATTCACCCCTCCACTTT. Its protein is CSVVKPRQPYNSPLHF.

The gene calls are TRBV18 and TRBJ2-7; D perhaps matches TRBD1 (6 bases). Germline assignment: CDR1 KGHSH and CDR2 LQKENI. The germline V and J ends were trimmed by 0 bases and 2 bases, with 11 bases remaining between them. This CDR3 region has 15 residues. The DNA of the CDR3 is TGTGCCAGCTCACCACCTGCAGGGGCAGCCTACGAGCAGTACTTC. It encodes CASSPPAGAAYEQYF.

The chain combines TRBV27 with TRBJ2-7; D may correspond to TRBD1 or TRBD2 (5 bases each). Germline CDR1 is MNHEY and CDR2 is SMNVEV (reference sequence). Trimming shortened V by 2 bases and J by 0 bases, and 8 bases separated the two germline ends. This CDR3 region has 14 residues. The CDR3 DNA is TGTGCCAGCAGTTTAGCTGGGACCTCCTACGAGCAGTACTTC. Its protein product is CASSLAGTSYEQYF.

This clone has a single count. This chain connects TRBV4-1 to TRBJ1-4, with D unresolved. V lost 0 bases to trimming and J lost 5 bases, with 7 bases between them. The germline V gene has CDR1 MGHRA and CDR2 YSYEKL. CDR3 length equals 14 residues. CDR3 region: CASSQDRENEKLFF. For the CDR3, the DNA is TGCGCCAGCAGCCAAGATCGTGAGAATGAAAAACTGTTTTTT.

This chain links TRBV10-1 with TRBJ2-2; D is ambiguous. The CDR3 loop spans 12 amino acids. V was shortened by 3 bases and J by 6 bases, with 5 bases between the two germline ends. Germline V gene lookup returns CDR1 WNHNN and CDR2 SYGVQD (reference sequence). The CDR3 sequence: CASSDSPGELFF. In DNA, the CDR3 is TGCGCCAGCAGTGACTCGCCCGGGGAGCTGTTTTTT.

Comment on this clone: The same CDR3 also results from other DNA sequences found in this sample. V is TRBV6-6 and J is TRBJ2-3, with no clear D. The CDR3 contains 12 residues. Trimming removed 2 bases at V and 5 bases at J, with 5 bases between. CDR1 is MNHNY and CDR2 is SVGAGI in the germline V gene (reference sequence). CDR3: CASSYLGDTQYF. The CDR3 DNA reads TGTGCCAGCAGTTACCTCGGAGATACGCAGTATTTT.

The rearrangement uses TRBV19 and TRBJ2-2; D may be TRBD2 (5 bases). This CDR3 has 14 residues. CDR1 and CDR2 from the germline V gene are LNHDA and SQIVND (reference sequence). The V gene lost 8 bases and the J gene lost 3 bases, with 13 bases spanning the gap. The CDR3 region is CASAASGDTGELFF. The CDR3 DNA reads TGTGCCAGTGCAGCCTCCGGGGACACCGGGGAGCTGTTTTTT.

Note on this clone: Other DNA sequences in this specimen translate into the identical CDR3. The V call is TRBV6-5, the J call TRBJ1-4, with D possibly being TRBD1 (6 bases). CDR1 is MNHEY and CDR2 is SVGAGI in the germline V gene. V lost 0 bases, J lost 7 bases, and 9 bases lay in between. The CDR3 spans 14 residues. The CDR3 spells CASSYSGGREKLFF. CDR3 in DNA: TGTGCCAGCAGTTACTCGGGGGGGCGTGAAAAACTGTTTTTT.

This rearrangement joins TRBV19 to TRBJ1-3, with a weak D call TRBD1 (5 bases). V was cut by 7 bases and J by 0 bases, with 19 bases left in between. Germline loops: CDR1 LNHDA, CDR2 SQIVND (reference sequence). The CDR3 spans 17 residues. DNA for the CDR3: TGTGCCAGTACCCCCCTGGAGGGGAGTGACTCTGGAAACACCATATATTTT. Residues: CASTPLEGSDSGNTIYF.

V and J are TRBV2 and TRBJ2-6; 7 bases line up with TRBD1. Germline V gene sequence: CDR1 SNHLY, CDR2 FYNNEI. This CDR3 spans 17 amino acids. Trimming cost V 6 bases and J 0 bases; bases outside gene matches: 8. The CDR3 reads CASRATGSASGANVLTF. The CDR3 nucleotides read TGTGCCAGCAGAGCGACAGGGTCCGCCTCTGGGGCCAACGTCCTGACTTTC.

The chain couples TRBV6-1 to TRBJ2-7; unclear D gene. Germline V gene lookup returns CDR1 MNHNS and CDR2 SASEGT. CDR3 length: 16 amino acids. Trimming took 0 bases from V and 4 from J, leaving 16 bases between them. The CDR3 reads CASSEAPHGPFYEQYF. In DNA form, the CDR3 reads TGTGCCAGCAGTGAAGCGCCCCACGGACCTTTTTACGAGCAGTACTTC.

The count of this clone is one. The chain links TRBV4-1 to TRBJ2-7; D might be TRBD1 (5 bases). The CDR3 runs 15 residues. Trimming cost V 1 base and J 5 bases, with 15 bases left between them. Per the germline V gene, CDR1 is MGHRA and CDR2 is YSYEKL. The DNA for the CDR3 is TGCGCCAGCAGCCAAGGGGTAGGGGAATCCGACGAGCAGTACTTC. The encoded protein is CASSQGVGESDEQYF.